Here is one T cell receptor beta chain with its context. This clonotype was detected many times. It lacks a known antigen. No clone much larger than this one lies a single base away; base qualities are absent. Sequencing was performed on an Illumina HiSeq 1500. In-frame beta chains were kept once TCRdb had trimmed the public reads at Q25 with fastp and called clones with MiXCR. Rows with a matching CDR3 protein are joined into one entry that keeps the most common DNA and genes. The sample includes around 270,000 distinct CDR3 sequences, with over 8% observed a single time. The top ten clonotypes cover less than 15% of the sample. These data come from a study of T cell repertoires in cytomegalovirus infection (dated by TCRdb to the late 2010s). With respect to the entire study: The HLA type of each donor mattered for the analysis, because public TCR beta signatures pointed to carriage of CMV infection along with the matching HLA type.

From the cysteine up to the phenylalanine, the CDR3 has a length of 16 residues. Only the CDR3 DNA stays, 48 bases, in frame from base 1. For this chain, trimming is 3 bases at the V end and 5 bases at the J end, and the number of junction bases without a gene match is 10. According to the germline V gene, CDR1 reads LGHNT and CDR2 reads FRNRAP. General conclusions and limits of the study: The ex vivo response was dominated by HLA-C-restricted CMV-specific TCR beta clonotypes, which also provided the single most frequent clonotype in two of eight donors. In both this cohort and an independent roughly 350-donor cohort, the cumulative frequency of public TCR beta family members distinguished carriers of CMV infection plus the relevant HLA type.

Recombination connected TRBV12-5 to TRBJ1-1; 9 junctional bases match TRBD1. Sequenced: PBMCs. The sequence was collected from a human donor in good health (CMV status not recorded). Some clones in this sample may be carry-over from other donors' samples. The DNA sequence reads TGTGCTAGTGGTTTTACTAAACAGGGGGCCGGTACTGAAGCTTTCTTT. It codes for CASGFTKQGAGTEAFF.